The clone carrying this T cell receptor (beta chain) was seen only a few times. Its cognate antigen is unknown. Germline V gene data show CDR1 as SQVTM and CDR2 as ANQGSEA. The CDR3 totals 13 residues. Germline trimming cut 6 bases from V and 4 bases from J; bases unmatched to any gene: 6. Each ophthalmopathy patient scored at least 3 on the Clinical Activity Score and at least 4 on NOSPECS grade, with duration under 3 months. The data belong to a study of T cells in Graves' hyperthyroidism and ophthalmopathy. Researchers took RNA transcripts and amplified the TCR beta CDR3 regions from them. TCR CDR3 underwent first-round RT-PCR with the HTBI primer set. Via MiXCR, TCRdb re-called the multiplex PCR reads, giving one row per CDR3 protein. The repertoire holds hundreds of thousands of distinct CDR3 sequences, about 22% seen once, with 49% in the top ten. Regarding the study as a whole: Blood shared most expanded thyroid clonotypes above 0.001. The model made its ophthalmopathy prediction, and onset followed a median approximately six months later.

This receptor was taken from a woman in her seventies with Graves' ophthalmopathy. The chain combines TRBV29-1 with TRBJ1-5; 7 bases are shared with TRBD1. Sequenced: blood. In DNA form, the CDR3 reads TGCAGCGTCGCGGGACAGCAGAATCAGCCCCAGCATTTT. It yields the protein CSVAGQQNQPQHF.